Each of the 19 T cell receptor beta chains below was sequenced from the same sample in a study of cytomegalovirus exposure and HLA in healthy donors. Clones were sequenced by immunoSEQ multiplex PCR, and TCRdb holds only the in-frame ones, with some missing. Of some 170,000 clones listed, roughly 90% are singletons. The sample comprised PBMCs. The source of these receptors is a man between 18 and 29 years old in good health and CMV-seropositive.

V gene TRBV13 combines with J gene TRBJ2-6, with 9 bases that match TRBD2. V gave up 1 base and J gave up 3 bases; unmatched junction bases: 4. The CDR3 length is 17 residues. Germline V gives CDR1 PRHDT, CDR2 FYEKMQ (reference sequence). CDR3 nucleotides: TGTGCCAGCAGCTTAGTTGCGGGAGGGTATGGGGCCAACGTCCTGACTTTC. This codes for CASSLVAGGYGANVLTF.

This chain links TRBV5-6 with TRBJ2-1; D is undetermined. Germline V gene lookup returns CDR1 SGHDT and CDR2 YYEEEE. The CDR3 spans 14 residues. Between the trimmed V and J ends, which lost 6 bases and 2 bases, there was a span of 12 bases. CDR3 loop: CASTSRVAYNEQFF. The DNA for the CDR3 is TGTGCCAGCACGTCCCGGGTTGCCTACAATGAGCAGTTCTTC.

The V and J genes are TRBV18 and TRBJ2-7; no definite D call. CDR3 size: 12 residues. Germline CDR1 reads KGHSH; CDR2 reads LQKENI. V was shortened by 2 bases and J by 5 bases, with 7 bases between the two germline ends. This CDR3 is CASSPDGDEQYF. The DNA of the CDR3 is TGTGCCAGCTCACCAGACGGAGACGAGCAGTACTTC.

The genes are TRBV27 and TRBJ2-1; TRBD1 matches at 9 bases. Germline lookup yields CDR1 MNHEY and CDR2 SMNVEV (reference sequence). The V segment lost 5 bases and the J segment 4 bases; nucleotides outside the gene matches: 3. The CDR3 is 14 residues long. The CDR3 region has the DNA TGTGCCAGCAGTCCAGGACAGGGGTACAATGAGCAGTTCTTC. Translation gives CASSPGQGYNEQFF.

This rearrangement joins TRBV30 to TRBJ1-1; 9 positions match TRBD1. The CDR3 extends over 16 amino acids. Germline V lookup: CDR1 GTSNPN, CDR2 SVGIG (reference sequence). Germline trimming cut 2 bases from V and 2 bases from J; bases unmatched to any gene: 9. The CDR3 protein is CAWSPGQGFPNTEAFF. CDR3 DNA: TGTGCCTGGAGTCCGGGACAGGGTTTCCCCAACACTGAAGCTTTCTTT.

The chain is built from TRBV5-1 and TRBJ2-7, with no clear D. Between the trimmed V and J ends, which lost 0 bases and 3 bases, there was a span of 10 bases. Germline V gene lookup returns CDR1 SGHRS and CDR2 YFSETQ. The CDR3 is 14 amino acids. The CDR3 nucleotides are TGCGCCAGCAGCTTGGCCGCCAGATACTACGAGCAGTACTTC. Translation gives CASSLAARYYEQYF.

This clone was seen a few times. This sample also contains other DNA sequences that code for the same CDR3. This chain uses TRBV6-5 with TRBJ1-2; D is possibly TRBD1 (5 bases). There are 14 residues in the CDR3. In germline, CDR1 is MNHEY, CDR2 SVGAGI. V was shortened by 2 bases and J by 4 bases, with 11 bases between the two germline ends. Here the CDR3 DNA reads TGTGCCAGCAGTTACACCGACAGTTCCTATGGCTACACCTTC. Encoded protein: CASSYTDSSYGYTF.

The V call is TRBV6-6, the J call TRBJ1-5; 7 bases agree with TRBD1. Looked up from germline, CDR1 is MNHNY and CDR2 is SVGAGI (reference sequence). The CDR3 sequence is 14 residues long. Trimming at V came to 5 bases and at J to 5 bases, leaving 6 bases not matched to a gene. The CDR3 spells CASSNRDSYQPQHF. CDR3 DNA sequence: TGTGCCAGCAGTAACCGGGACAGCTATCAGCCCCAGCATTTT.

The chain is built from TRBV13 and TRBJ2-3; the match to TRBD2 covers 8 bases. Per germline, CDR1 PRHDT and CDR2 FYEKMQ (reference sequence). The junction had 10 bases not matched to a gene; V was cut back by 5 bases and J by 3 bases. The CDR3 contains 16 residues. The chain's CDR3 is CASSTTAGGGTDTQYF. DNA for the CDR3: TGTGCCAGCAGCACTACGGCGGGAGGTGGAACAGATACGCAGTATTTT.

The rearrangement links TRBV5-4 to TRBJ2-2, with D possibly TRBD2 on 7 matching bases. Germline V lookup: CDR1 SGHNT, CDR2 YYREEE (reference sequence). Trimming left V 4 bases short and J 5 bases short, with 15 bases between. This CDR3 spans 15 amino acids. In DNA, the CDR3 is TGTGCCAGCAGCCCGGGGGGCCTAAGTACCGGGGAGCTGTTTTTT. Amino acid sequence: CASSPGGLSTGELFF.

The count of this clone is one. The gene calls are TRBV30 and TRBJ2-1; no definite D call. The V gene's germline CDR1 is GTSNPN and CDR2 SVGIG (reference sequence). This CDR3 contains 11 residues. Trimming shortened V by 0 bases and J by 10 bases, and 7 bases separated the two germline ends. CDR3 loop: CAWSVQREQFF. The DNA for the CDR3 is TGTGCCTGGAGTGTGCAGCGAGAGCAGTTCTTC.

The chain uses TRBV28 and TRBJ1-1; D remains unclear. Trimming took off 5 bases at V and 4 bases at J, with 17 bases between the two ends. Germline assignment: CDR1 MDHEN and CDR2 SYDVKM. This CDR3 comprises 15 residues. CDR3 DNA sequence: TGTGCCAGCAGTGAAGGCCTTCTGTGGAGCACTGAAGCTTTCTTT. It codes for CASSEGLLWSTEAFF.

This clone appeared once. The chain carries TRBV9 and TRBJ2-1, with 7 bases that match TRBD1. The V gene's germline CDR1 is SGDLS and CDR2 YYNGEE. CDR3 length: 17 residues. The V segment lost 4 bases and the J segment 0 bases; nucleotides outside the gene matches: 10. Here the CDR3 DNA reads TGTGCCAGCAGCCCCCGGACAGGCCAGAGCTCCTACAATGAGCAGTTCTTC. As protein: CASSPRTGQSSYNEQFF.

V and J are TRBV18 and TRBJ2-7; perhaps TRBD1 as D (5 bases). The CDR3 has 15 amino acids. Germline V gene sequence: CDR1 KGHSH, CDR2 LQKENI. Trimming cost V 3 bases and J 0 bases, with 12 bases left between them. CDR3 DNA: TGTGCCAGCTCACCTACGACAGTGAGCTCCTACGAGCAGTACTTC. Amino acids: CASSPTTVSSYEQYF.

The V gene is TRBV28, the J gene TRBJ1-2; D remains unclear. In germline, CDR1 is MDHEN, CDR2 SYDVKM. Trimming took off 5 bases at V and 7 bases at J, with 14 bases between the two ends. The CDR3 extends over 13 amino acids. CDR3 sequence: CASSLPGWIGYTF. The CDR3 DNA sequence: TGTGCCAGCAGTCTCCCGGGGTGGATTGGCTACACCTTC.

The V call is TRBV6-5, the J call TRBJ1-2, with TRBD1 identical over 9 bases. The CDR3 is made up of 14 amino acids. Germline trimming cut 6 bases from V and 7 bases from J; bases unmatched to any gene: 9. Germline-derived CDR1 and CDR2 are MNHEY and SVGAGI. The CDR3 DNA is TGTGCCAGCAGCCTGGCCGGGACAGGGCCTGGCTACACCTTC. It translates to CASSLAGTGPGYTF.

The CDR3 sequence: CASSSSNRQGQHGYTF. Written as DNA, the CDR3 is TGTGCCAGCAGTTCGAGTAATAGACAGGGACAGCACGGCTACACCTTC. The chain is built from TRBV27 and TRBJ1-2; 7 bases line up with TRBD1. CDR1 is MNHEY and CDR2 is SMNVEV in the germline V gene (reference sequence). This CDR3 has 16 residues. V lost 4 bases, J lost 8 bases, and 16 bases stayed unmatched.

The chain joins TRBV5-4 to TRBJ2-2; D is possibly TRBD2 (6 bases). The V gene lost 7 bases and the J gene lost 2 bases, with 18 bases spanning the gap. This CDR3 comprises 16 residues. The germline V gene encodes CDR1 SGHNT and CDR2 YYREEE (reference sequence). This CDR3 is CASRNLGGPNTGELFF. The DNA of the CDR3 is TGTGCCAGCCGGAATTTGGGGGGACCCAACACCGGGGAGCTGTTTTTT.

This sequence joins TRBV10-3 and TRBJ1-1; TRBD1 agrees at 8 bases. With 4 bases clipped from V and 3 bases from J, the junction kept 10 bases outside the gene matches. The germline gives CDR1 ENHRY, CDR2 SYGVKD. The CDR3 has 16 amino acids. In nucleotides, the CDR3 is TGTGCCATCAGTGGTGTGACAGGGGCATTGGACACTGAAGCTTTCTTT. Amino acids: CAISGVTGALDTEAFF.